The 9 T cell receptor beta chains below come from one sample, sequenced in a study of T cell repertoires in cytomegalovirus infection. One entry per CDR3 protein, called by TCRdb with MiXCR from the reads. The sample lists roughly 350,000 distinct CDR3 sequences, approximately 35% occurring once. These receptors have no identified antigens. Material: cultured PBMCs, obtained from culture after CMV antigen stimulation. These receptor sequences come from a human donor in good health (CMV status not recorded). Some clones in this sample may be carry-over from other donors' samples.

For this clonotype: The conserved phenylalanine or tryptophan normally closing the CDR3 is absent here, so this likely arose from a read error. The chain combines TRBV10-3 with TRBJ2-1, with 8 bases aligning to TRBD2. CDR3 length: 13 residues. Looked up from germline, CDR1 is ENHRY and CDR2 is SYGVKD. The trim removed 10 bases at V and 4 bases at J, leaving 6 bases unmatched. The DNA of the CDR3 is TGTGCCACCAGCGGGAGTACTTACAATGAGCAGTTCTTA. This translates into CATSGSTYNEQFL.

The chain is built from TRBV4-1 and TRBJ2-7; 7 bases are a match to TRBD2. V lost 5 bases to trimming and J lost 1 base; unmatched junction nucleotides: 8. CDR3 length equals 15 residues. CDR1 is MGHRA and CDR2 is YSYEKL in the germline V gene. The CDR3: CASSKWLGGSYEQYV. In nucleotides, the CDR3 is TGCGCCAGCAGCAAGTGGCTCGGGGGGTCCTACGAGCAGTACGTC.

V and J are TRBV29-1 and TRBJ2-1; no reliable D call. This CDR3 comprises 11 residues. Trimming took off 3 bases at V and 1 base at J, with 1 base between the two ends. From germline, CDR1 is SQVTM and CDR2 ANQGSEA. The CDR3 bases are TGCAGCGTTGATTCCTACAATGAGCAGTTCTTC. It translates to CSVDSYNEQFF.

This rearrangement joins TRBV19 to TRBJ2-1; 7 positions match TRBD2. The V and J ends lost 3 bases and 7 bases, in that order; junction bases with no gene match: 9. The CDR3 runs to 15 residues. Germline CDR1 LNHDA, CDR2 SQIVND (reference sequence). The CDR3, as DNA: TGTGCCAGTAGTATTGCGACGGGAGGTGGGAATGAGCAGTTCTTC. It codes for CASSIATGGGNEQFF.

This clonotype has a count of ten or more. This chain uses TRBV20-1 with TRBJ2-1; D might be TRBD2 (5 bases). This CDR3 contains 13 residues. The germline V gene has CDR1 DFQATT and CDR2 SNEGSKA (reference sequence). V dropped 0 bases and J dropped 4 bases, with 7 bases sitting between them. CDR3 in amino acids: CSARDRTYNEQFF. For the CDR3, the DNA is TGCAGTGCTAGAGATAGGACTTACAATGAGCAGTTCTTC.

Only a few counts were recorded for this clonotype. This chain links TRBV25-1 with TRBJ1-6; D not resolved. V was trimmed by 4 bases and J by 1 base, leaving 5 bases between them. Germline CDR1 and CDR2: MGHDK and SYGVNS. The CDR3 length is 14 residues. CDR3 amino acids: CASSGSSYNSPLHF. The CDR3, as DNA: TGTGCCAGCAGTGGAAGTTCCTATAATTCACCCCTCCACTTT.

CDR3 sequence: CATSDLAGNTIYF. The CDR3 DNA is TGTGCCACCAGTGATTTGGCGGGAAACACCATATATTTT. The V gene is TRBV24-1, the J gene TRBJ1-3, with no clear D. The CDR3 loop spans 13 amino acids. The germline V and J ends were trimmed by 0 bases and 4 bases, with 3 bases remaining between them. Germline CDR1 KGHDR, CDR2 SFDVKD.

This clonotype was seen more than once but under ten times. This sequence joins TRBV11-2 and TRBJ2-7; tentatively, D is TRBD1 or TRBD2 (5 bases each). Trimming removed 10 bases at V and 2 bases at J, with 15 bases between. The CDR3 consists of 13 residues. The germline V gene encodes CDR1 SGHAT and CDR2 FQNNGV. The CDR3 DNA reads TGTGCCACGGGGCTGGGGGTAGCCTACGAGCAGTACTTC. As protein: CATGLGVAYEQYF.

The chain couples TRBV19 to TRBJ2-3; TRBD2 matches at 7 bases. Per the germline V gene, CDR1 is LNHDA and CDR2 is SQIVND (reference sequence). Losses at the gene ends were 5 bases for V and 4 bases for J; bases not matched to a gene: 18. The CDR3 spans 18 residues. The CDR3 is CASSPRGSGYEISDTQYF. The CDR3 DNA follows: TGTGCCAGTAGTCCCCGGGGTAGCGGGTACGAAATTTCAGATACGCAGTATTTT.